This is a list of T cell receptor beta chains from one sample in a study of T cell repertoires in cytomegalovirus infection. The antigens for these receptors are not known. Each CDR3 protein is one row after TCRdb ran MiXCR on the reads. The sample consists of hundreds of thousands of distinct CDR3 sequences, roughly 30% of them appearing once. This sample comprised cultured PBMCs, obtained from culture after CMV antigen stimulation. The receptors shown here come from a human donor in good health (CMV status not recorded). Some clones in this sample may be carry-over from other donors' samples. CDR3s include the opening cysteine and the closing phenylalanine or tryptophan. A D gene is named only where the DNA matches it firmly. A clone size is listed for some rows: how often the clone was seen (once, few, many), or a class if it is expanded.

>TRBV2|.|TRBJ1-4|.
TGTGCCAGCAGTGAAGCCGTACAGGGTCGGCTGTTTTTT
CASSEAVQGRLFF
>TRBV4-1|.|TRBJ1-1|.
TGCGCCAGCAGCCCGACACTTATGAACACTGAAGCTTTCTTT
CASSPTLMNTEAFF
>TRBV28|.|TRBJ1-5|.
TGTGCCAGCGTCAGGGCCAGTCAGCCCCAGCATTTT
CASVRASQPQHF
>TRBV3-1|.|TRBJ2-2|.
TGTGCCAGCAGCCAATATATTCCTAGCGTAGGCGGGGAGCTGTTTTTT
CASSQYIPSVGGELFF
>TRBV11-2|many|TRBJ2-5|.
TGTGCCAGCAGCTTAAACCGAGACCAGGGAGCTGGGACCCAGTACTTC
CASSLNRDQGAGTQYF
>TRBV12-3/TRBV12-4|few|TRBJ2-5|.
TGTGCCAGCAGTAAAGACAGGACCCAAGAGACCCAGTACTTC
CASSKDRTQETQYF
>TRBV2|few|TRBJ1-2|TRBD1
TGTGCCAGCAGCGAGGACAGGGTTGATGGCTACACCTTC
CASSEDRVDGYTF
>TRBV11-2|many|TRBJ2-5|.
TGTGCCAGCAGCTTAGGGGATAGGAGGCAAACCCAGTACTTC
CASSLGDRRQTQYF
>TRBV6-6|.|TRBJ2-7|.
TGTGCCAGCAGTAACCATCGGACCCACGAGCAGTACTTC
CASSNHRTHEQYF
>TRBV6-1|few|TRBJ2-7|.
TGTGCCAGCAGTGAATTAGGTCAGATCTACGAGCAGTACTTC
CASSELGQIYEQYF
>TRBV20-1|few|TRBJ1-5|TRBD1
TGCAGTGCAAGGCCCGGGACAGGGAAACAGCCCCAGCATTTT
CSARPGTGKQPQHF
>TRBV7-2|many|TRBJ2-4|TRBD2
TGTGCCAGCAGTGTGATGGGACTAGCGGGAGCCAAAAACATTCAGTACTTC
CASSVMGLAGAKNIQYF
>TRBV6-6|.|TRBJ1-5|.
TGTGCCAGCAGTTCTTTCCGAGGGAGCAATCAGCCCCAGCATTTT
CASSSFRGSNQPQHF
>TRBV20-1|.|TRBJ2-1|TRBD1
TGCAGTGCTAGAGTAACAGGGGACAATGAGCAGTTCTTC
CSARVTGDNEQFF
>TRBV18|.|TRBJ2-1|TRBD1
TGTGCCAGCTCACCACCGCTGACAGGGGGCAATGAGCAGTTCTTC
CASSPPLTGGNEQFF
>TRBV7-8|many|TRBJ2-1|TRBD2
TGTGCCAGCAGCTTACCGGGACTAGCGGGAACTTACAATGAGCAGTTCTTC
CASSLPGLAGTYNEQFF